This TCR beta chain stems from a study of cytomegalovirus exposure and HLA in healthy donors. Study context: In an earlier analysis, approximately 120 million unique TCR beta sequences were found from about 179 million T cells.

The CDR3 sequence is 14 residues long. Germline V gene lookup returns CDR1 SNHLY and CDR2 FYNNEI. Trimming removed 4 bases at V and 2 bases at J, with 11 bases between. Findings and limits, study-wide: The productive fraction for most TCR beta V segments was about 87% or about 30% in an earlier analysis.

A word on this clone: The antigen remains unidentified.

PCR used 60 Vbeta primers and 13 Jbeta primers. Using immunoSEQ multiplex PCR, the repertoire was profiled, and TCRdb retains in-frame clones only, with some absent. The sample records some 90,000 clones, 70% being singletons. This TCR came from a man in his forties or fifties in good health and CMV-seronegative. The sequencing sample was made of PBMCs. This chain connects TRBV2 to TRBJ1-1; tentative D call: TRBD1 (5 bases). The CDR3 here is CASSGDGGNTEAFF. The CDR3 bases are TGTGCCAGCAGTGGGGACGGGGGAAACACTGAAGCTTTCTTT.